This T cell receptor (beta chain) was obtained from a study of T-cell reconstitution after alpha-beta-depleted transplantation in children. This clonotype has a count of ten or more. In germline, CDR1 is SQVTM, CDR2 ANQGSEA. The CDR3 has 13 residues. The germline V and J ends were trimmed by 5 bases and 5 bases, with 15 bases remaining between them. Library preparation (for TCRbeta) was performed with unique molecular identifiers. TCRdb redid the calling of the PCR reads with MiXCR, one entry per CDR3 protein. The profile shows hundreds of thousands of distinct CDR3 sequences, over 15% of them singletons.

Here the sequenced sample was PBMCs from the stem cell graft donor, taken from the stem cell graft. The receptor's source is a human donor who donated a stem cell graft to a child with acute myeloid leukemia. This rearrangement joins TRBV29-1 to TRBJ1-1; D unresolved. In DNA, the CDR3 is TGCAGCGTTCTCCAGGTAATGGGAACTGAAGCTTTCTTT. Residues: CSVLQVMGTEAFF.